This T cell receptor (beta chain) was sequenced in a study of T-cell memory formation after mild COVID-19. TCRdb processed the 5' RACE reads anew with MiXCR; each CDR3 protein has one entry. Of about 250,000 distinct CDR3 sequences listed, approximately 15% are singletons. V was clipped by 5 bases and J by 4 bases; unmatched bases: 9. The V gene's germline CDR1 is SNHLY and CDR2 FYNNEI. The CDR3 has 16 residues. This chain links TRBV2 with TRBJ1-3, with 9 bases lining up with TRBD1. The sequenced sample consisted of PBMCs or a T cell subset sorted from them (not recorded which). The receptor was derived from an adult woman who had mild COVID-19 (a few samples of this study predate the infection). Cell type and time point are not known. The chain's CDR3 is CASSYSWTGAGNTIYF. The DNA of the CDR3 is TGTGCCAGCAGTTATTCCTGGACAGGGGCCGGAAACACCATATATTTT.